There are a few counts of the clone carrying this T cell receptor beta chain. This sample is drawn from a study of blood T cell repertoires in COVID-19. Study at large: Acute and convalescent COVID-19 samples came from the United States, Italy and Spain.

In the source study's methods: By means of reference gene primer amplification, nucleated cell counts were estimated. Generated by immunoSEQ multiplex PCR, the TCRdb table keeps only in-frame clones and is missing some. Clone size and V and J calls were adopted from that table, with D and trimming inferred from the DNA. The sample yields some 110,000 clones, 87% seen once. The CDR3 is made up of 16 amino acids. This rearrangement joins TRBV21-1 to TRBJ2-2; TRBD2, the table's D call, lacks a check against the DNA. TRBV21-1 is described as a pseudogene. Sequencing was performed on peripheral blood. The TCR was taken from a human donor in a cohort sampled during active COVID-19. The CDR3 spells CASSNKRKRNTGELFF. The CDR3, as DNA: TGTGCCAGCAGCAATAAGAGGAAAAGGAACACCGGGGAGCTGTTTTTT.